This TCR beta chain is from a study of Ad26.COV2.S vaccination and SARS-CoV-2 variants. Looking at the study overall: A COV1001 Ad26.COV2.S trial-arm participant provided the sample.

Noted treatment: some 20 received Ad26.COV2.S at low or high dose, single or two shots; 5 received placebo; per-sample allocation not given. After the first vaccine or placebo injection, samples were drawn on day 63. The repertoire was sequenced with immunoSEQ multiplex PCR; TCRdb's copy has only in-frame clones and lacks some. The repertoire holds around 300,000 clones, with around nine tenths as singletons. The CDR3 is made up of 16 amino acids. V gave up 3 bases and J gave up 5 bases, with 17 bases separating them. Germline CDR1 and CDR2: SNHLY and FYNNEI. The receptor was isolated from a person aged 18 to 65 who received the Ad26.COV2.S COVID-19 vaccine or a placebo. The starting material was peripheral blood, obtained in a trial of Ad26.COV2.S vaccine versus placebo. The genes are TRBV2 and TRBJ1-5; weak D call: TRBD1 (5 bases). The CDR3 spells CASSEVKGLGDQPQHF. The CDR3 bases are TGTGCCAGCAGTGAGGTGAAGGGGCTCGGGGATCAGCCCCAGCATTTT. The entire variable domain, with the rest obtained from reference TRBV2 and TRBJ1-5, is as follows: EPEVTQTPSHQVTQMGQEVILRCVPISNHLYFYWYRQILGQKVEFLVSFYNNEISEKSEIFDDQFSVERPDGSNFTLKIRSTKLEDSAMYFCASSEVKGLGDQPQHFGDGTRLSIL.